Shown below are 24 T cell receptor beta chains from a single sample sequenced in a study of blood T cell repertoires in COVID-19. Sequencing was performed with immunoSEQ multiplex PCR; in TCRdb, only in-frame clones are kept and a portion is missing. The table records fewer than 100,000 clones, about 81% of them present only once. The sample was peripheral blood. All receptors derive from a man aged 70-80 years with acute or convalescent COVID-19.

This clone was picked up one time. The chain's CDR3 is CARRTGKRTVGQPQHF. DNA of the CDR3: TGTGCCAGAAGAACAGGGAAAAGGACCGTGGGTCAGCCCCAGCATTTT. The chain uses TRBV5-3 and TRBJ1-5, with D possibly TRBD1 on 6 matching bases. TRBV5-3 is known as an ORF, though its function is uncertain. V gave up 5 bases and J gave up 6 bases, with 21 bases separating them. This CDR3 is 16 amino acids long.

This sequence joins TRBV10-3 and TRBJ1-4; a weak D match, TRBD1 (5 bases). CDR1 and CDR2 (germline): ENHRY, SYGVKD. V was pared by 0 bases and J by 4 bases, with 9 bases between. The CDR3 loop spans 15 amino acids. The CDR3 coding sequence is TGTGCCATCAGTGAGTCGGTGGGGCGTAATGAAAAACTGTTTTTT. As protein: CAISESVGRNEKLFF.

This rearrangement joins TRBV28 to TRBJ1-1, with TRBD1 matching over 8 bases. Germline assignment: CDR1 MDHEN and CDR2 SYDVKM. V shed 5 bases, J shed 0 bases, and the junction held 8 bases outside the gene matches. The CDR3 length is 16 residues. CDR3 in amino acids: CASSQDRVYMNTEAFF. The CDR3 DNA reads as TGTGCCAGCAGTCAGGACAGGGTATACATGAACACTGAAGCTTTCTTT.

V and J are TRBV5-1 and TRBJ2-1; 7 bases fit TRBD2. The CDR3 is 16 amino acids. V was pared by 0 bases and J by 0 bases, with 3 bases of the junction left unmatched. Looked up from germline, CDR1 is SGHRS and CDR2 is YFSETQ. The CDR3: CASSLALAASYNEQFF. The DNA of the CDR3 is TGCGCCAGCAGCTTGGCGCTAGCGGCCTCCTACAATGAGCAGTTCTTC.

This chain joins TRBV4-3 and TRBJ2-1, with 7 nucleotides matching TRBD1. The CDR3 is made up of 15 amino acids. V gave up 3 bases and J gave up 6 bases; unmatched junction bases: 8. Germline CDR1 and CDR2: LGHNA and YSLEER. CDR3 DNA: TGCGCCAGCAGCCATGACTATAGACAGGGCAATGAGCAGTTCTTC. Translating gives CASSHDYRQGNEQFF.

The chain links TRBV28 to TRBJ1-3; possible D gene TRBD1, 6 bases. Between the trimmed V and J ends, which lost 8 bases and 4 bases, there was a span of 12 bases. The CDR3 consists of 13 residues. CDR1 and CDR2 from the germline V gene are MDHEN and SYDVKM. In DNA form, the CDR3 reads TGTGCCAGCTTCAGGGGATTGGGAAACACCATATATTTT. Its protein product is CASFRGLGNTIYF. Looking up the rest from reference TRBV28 and TRBJ1-3 gives the full variable domain: DVKVTQSSRYLVKRTGEKVFLECVQDMDHENMFWYRQDPGLGLRLIYFSYDVKMKEKGDIPEGYSVSREKKERFSLILESASTNQTSMYLCASFRGLGNTIYFGEGSWLTVV.

The V call is TRBV30, the J call TRBJ1-1, with D hard to call. V was cut by 2 bases and J by 6 bases, with 16 bases left in between. CDR3 size: 14 residues. Germline CDR1 is GTSNPN and CDR2 is SVGIG (reference sequence). The chain's CDR3 is CAWSNGLPGSEAFF. CDR3 in DNA: TGTGCCTGGAGTAACGGACTCCCTGGTTCTGAAGCTTTCTTT.

Only a few counts were recorded for this clone. The chain carries TRBV4-2 and TRBJ1-1; D is perhaps TRBD1 (5 bases). Per germline, CDR1 LGHNA and CDR2 YNFKEQ. The germline V and J ends were trimmed by 3 bases and 1 base, with 9 bases remaining between them. The CDR3 is 14 amino acids. The CDR3 DNA reads as TGTGCCAGCAGCCACTTAGGACAGAACACTGAAGCTTTCTTT. Its protein product is CASSHLGQNTEAFF.

V usage is TRBV11-2 and J usage is TRBJ1-2, with D unclear. Trimming shortened V by 1 base and J by 4 bases, and 7 bases separated the two germline ends. Germline V gene sequence: CDR1 SGHAT, CDR2 FQNNGV. CDR3 size: 13 residues. In DNA form, the CDR3 reads TGTGCCAGCAGCTTAGGAGGCCCCTATGGCTACACCTTC. The encoded protein is CASSLGGPYGYTF.

The chain has TRBV19 and TRBJ1-5; the match to TRBD1 covers 12 bases. The CDR3 has 16 residues. With V trimmed by 10 bases and J by 2 bases, 9 bases remained unmatched. Looked up from germline, CDR1 is LNHDA and CDR2 is SQIVND (reference sequence). The CDR3 protein is CATLPGTGGGNQPQHF. As DNA, the CDR3 is TGTGCCACCTTGCCCGGGACAGGGGGCGGCAATCAGCCCCAGCATTTT.

Only one count was recorded for this clone. The chain couples TRBV19 to TRBJ1-4, with D perhaps TRBD1 (5 bases). V gave up 7 bases and J gave up 8 bases, with 20 bases separating them. Germline CDR1 and CDR2: LNHDA and SQIVND (reference sequence). The CDR3 is 15 amino acids. DNA of the CDR3: TGTGCCAGTAACGATCGGCCGTCGAAGGGGGAAAAACTGTTTTTT. This translates into CASNDRPSKGEKLFF.

The CDR3 DNA follows: TGTGCCGGCCAGGACAGAGCTAACTATGGCTACACCTTC. This translates into CAGQDRANYGYTF. The chain uses TRBV28 and TRBJ1-2; tentative D call: TRBD1 (6 bases). From germline, CDR1 is MDHEN and CDR2 SYDVKM. Deletions cut 11 bases from V and 0 bases from J, with 13 bases between. This CDR3 has 13 residues.

This clone was seen only once. The V and J genes are TRBV4-1 and TRBJ1-5, with D uncertain. The length of the CDR3 is 17 residues. The V and J ends lost 0 bases and 3 bases respectively, with 15 bases between them. In germline, CDR1 is MGHRA, CDR2 YSYEKL. The CDR3 here is CASSQETLGVDNQPQHF. CDR3 nucleotide sequence: TGCGCCAGCAGCCAAGAGACCCTCGGGGTGGACAATCAGCCCCAGCATTTT.

This chain links TRBV2 with TRBJ1-5, with D hard to call. Germline CDR1 is SNHLY and CDR2 is FYNNEI. CDR3 size: 14 residues. The V gene lost 3 bases and the J gene lost 4 bases, with 10 bases spanning the gap. This CDR3 is CASSDFLLNQPQHF. Written as DNA, the CDR3 is TGTGCCAGCAGTGATTTTTTACTAAATCAGCCCCAGCATTTT.

The chain is built from TRBV30 and TRBJ2-6; D remains unclear. CDR3 length: 13 residues. Trimming stripped 3 bases from V and 3 bases from J, with 6 bases between. The V gene's germline CDR1 is GTSNPN and CDR2 SVGIG (reference sequence). The CDR3 here is CAWRALGANVLTF. In DNA, the CDR3 is TGTGCCTGGAGGGCTCTTGGGGCCAACGTCCTGACTTTC.

CDR3 coding DNA: TGTGCCAGCAGCCCGGAACCCCTCGGGACTAGCCGCAATGAGCAGTTCTTC. Protein product: CASSPEPLGTSRNEQFF. The rearrangement joins TRBV7-6 to TRBJ2-1; 9 bases align to TRBD2. Trimming cost V 5 bases and J 6 bases; bases outside gene matches: 14. CDR3 size: 17 residues. Germline V gene sequence: CDR1 SGHVS, CDR2 FNYEAQ.

The V call is TRBV6-1, the J call TRBJ2-5, with 11 bases that match TRBD2. Per the germline V gene, CDR1 is MNHNS and CDR2 is SASEGT. There are 15 residues in the CDR3. J gave up 5 bases and V 5 bases, and 7 bases lay outside the gene matches. The CDR3 reads CASSPWSSGRETQYF. The CDR3, as DNA: TGTGCCAGCAGTCCCTGGTCTAGCGGGAGGGAGACCCAGTACTTC.

The chain recombines TRBV7-9 with TRBJ1-3; D remains ambiguous. Per germline, CDR1 SEHNR and CDR2 FQNEAQ (reference sequence). The CDR3 length is 15 residues. Trimming pared 3 bases from V and 0 bases from J, leaving 9 bases between. CDR3 sequence reads: CASSFASRSGNTIYF. DNA for the CDR3: TGTGCCAGCAGCTTTGCCAGTCGCTCTGGAAACACCATATATTTT. Using reference TRBV7-9 and TRBJ1-3 for the parts outside the CDR3, the full variable domain is DTGVSQNPRHKITKRGQNVTFRCDPISEHNRLYWYRQTLGQGPEFLTYFQNEAQLEKSRLLSDRFSAERPKGSFSTLEIQRTEQGDSAMYLCASSFASRSGNTIYFGEGSWLTVV.

The V and J genes are TRBV7-9 and TRBJ1-4, with TRBD1 identical over 9 bases. With 5 bases clipped from V and 7 bases from J, the junction kept 8 bases outside the gene matches. CDR3 length: 15 residues. Germline-derived CDR1 and CDR2 are SEHNR and FQNEAQ (reference sequence). Here the CDR3 reads CASSALPGQGEKLFF. In DNA form, the CDR3 reads TGTGCCAGCAGCGCTCTTCCGGGACAGGGTGAAAAACTGTTTTTT.

The J gene is TRBJ2-3, the V gene TRBV18; unclear D gene. CDR3 length equals 13 residues. The germline gives CDR1 KGHSH, CDR2 LQKENI. With 2 bases removed from V and 4 bases from J, the gap between germline ends came to 7 bases. CDR3 nucleotides: TGTGCCAGCTCACCAACCGTAGCAGATACGCAGTATTTT. It is translated as CASSPTVADTQYF.

This clone was counted once. CDR3 bases: TGTGCCATCAGTGAATCTAGCGGGAGGGGGATTAGCACAGATACGCAGTATTTT. Its translation is CAISESSGRGISTDTQYF. This sequence joins TRBV10-3 and TRBJ2-3; 12 bases agree with TRBD2. Looked up from germline, CDR1 is ENHRY and CDR2 is SYGVKD. The CDR3 extends over 18 amino acids. J was trimmed by 0 bases and V by 3 bases; bases with no gene match: 7.

The chain joins TRBV4-3 to TRBJ2-5; D might be TRBD2 (5 bases). The germline CDR1 and CDR2 sequences are LGHNA and YSLEER. V was pared by 4 bases and J by 5 bases, with 17 bases between. This CDR3 contains 15 residues. The CDR3 DNA follows: TGCGCCAGCAGCCCTGCTGGAGGTCCGGGGGAGACCCAGTACTTC. It encodes CASSPAGGPGETQYF.

The chain recombines TRBV27 with TRBJ1-2; D might be TRBD1 (6 bases). Looked up from germline, CDR1 is MNHEY and CDR2 is SMNVEV (reference sequence). CDR3 length: 15 amino acids. V lost 9 bases to trimming and J lost 4 bases, with 21 bases between them. The CDR3 DNA follows: TGTGCCAGTCATGCCAATGGCAGGGGCTCCTATGGCTACACCTTC. It specifies CASHANGRGSYGYTF.

The gene calls are TRBV5-4 and TRBJ2-7, with D possibly TRBD1 on 8 matching bases. CDR1 SGHNT and CDR2 YYREEE come from the germline V gene (reference sequence). V was shortened by 6 bases and J by 0 bases, with 19 bases between the two germline ends. CDR3 length: 16 amino acids. The CDR3 loop reads CASTPGQGGSSYEQYF. The DNA of the CDR3 is TGTGCCAGCACCCCCGGACAGGGCGGGAGCTCCTACGAGCAGTACTTC.